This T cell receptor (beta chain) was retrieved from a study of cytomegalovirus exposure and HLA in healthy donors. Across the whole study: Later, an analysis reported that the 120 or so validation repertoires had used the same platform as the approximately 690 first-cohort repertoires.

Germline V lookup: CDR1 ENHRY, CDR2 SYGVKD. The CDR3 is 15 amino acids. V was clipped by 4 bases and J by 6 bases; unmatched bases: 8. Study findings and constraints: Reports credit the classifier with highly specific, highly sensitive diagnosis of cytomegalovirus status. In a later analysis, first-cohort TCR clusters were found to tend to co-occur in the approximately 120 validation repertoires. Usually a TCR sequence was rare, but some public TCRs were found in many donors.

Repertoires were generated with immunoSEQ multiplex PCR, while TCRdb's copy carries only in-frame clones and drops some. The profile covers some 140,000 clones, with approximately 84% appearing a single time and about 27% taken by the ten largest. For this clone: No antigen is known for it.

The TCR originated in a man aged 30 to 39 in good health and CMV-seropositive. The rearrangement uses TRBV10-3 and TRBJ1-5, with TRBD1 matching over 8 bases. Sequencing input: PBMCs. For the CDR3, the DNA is TGTGCCATCAGTGGCACAGGGGGTGTTGGTCAGCCCCAGCATTTT. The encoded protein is CAISGTGGVGQPQHF.